The TCR beta chain under discussion was sequenced for a study of cytomegalovirus exposure and HLA in healthy donors. TCRdb's copy holds only in-frame clones and misses some; the assay was immunoSEQ multiplex PCR. The table has 55,000 to 65,000 clones, over 75% seen once. Deletions cut 0 bases from V and 2 bases from J, with 15 bases between. The germline gives CDR1 SGHNT, CDR2 YYREEE (reference sequence). CDR3 length: 16 amino acids. Study-wide points: The majority of TCR sequences were rare, yet some public TCRs appeared in many donors.

About this clone: The antigen is unknown.

This rearrangement joins TRBV5-4 to TRBJ2-7; D possibly corresponds to TRBD1 (5 bases). Material: PBMCs. The receptor comes from a man aged 18-30 years in good health and CMV-seronegative. The CDR3: CASSLGVSGPPYEQYF. CDR3 DNA: TGTGCCAGCAGCTTGGGCGTGTCAGGGCCTCCCTACGAGCAGTACTTC.